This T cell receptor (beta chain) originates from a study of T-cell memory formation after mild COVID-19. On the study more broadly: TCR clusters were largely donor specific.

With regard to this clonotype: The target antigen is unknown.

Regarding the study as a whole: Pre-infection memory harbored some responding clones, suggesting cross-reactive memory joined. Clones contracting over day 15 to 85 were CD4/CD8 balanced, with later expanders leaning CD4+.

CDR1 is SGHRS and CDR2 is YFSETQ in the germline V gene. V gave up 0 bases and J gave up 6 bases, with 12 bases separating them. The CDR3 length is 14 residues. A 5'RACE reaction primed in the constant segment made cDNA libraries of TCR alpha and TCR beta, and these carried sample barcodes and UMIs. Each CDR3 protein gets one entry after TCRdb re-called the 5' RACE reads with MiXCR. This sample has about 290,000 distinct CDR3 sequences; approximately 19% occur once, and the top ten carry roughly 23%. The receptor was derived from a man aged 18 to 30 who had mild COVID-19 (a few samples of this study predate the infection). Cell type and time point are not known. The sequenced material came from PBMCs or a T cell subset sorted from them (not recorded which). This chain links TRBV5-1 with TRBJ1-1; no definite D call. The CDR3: CASSLEKRGSEAFF. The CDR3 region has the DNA TGCGCCAGCAGCTTGGAAAAACGGGGATCTGAAGCTTTCTTT.